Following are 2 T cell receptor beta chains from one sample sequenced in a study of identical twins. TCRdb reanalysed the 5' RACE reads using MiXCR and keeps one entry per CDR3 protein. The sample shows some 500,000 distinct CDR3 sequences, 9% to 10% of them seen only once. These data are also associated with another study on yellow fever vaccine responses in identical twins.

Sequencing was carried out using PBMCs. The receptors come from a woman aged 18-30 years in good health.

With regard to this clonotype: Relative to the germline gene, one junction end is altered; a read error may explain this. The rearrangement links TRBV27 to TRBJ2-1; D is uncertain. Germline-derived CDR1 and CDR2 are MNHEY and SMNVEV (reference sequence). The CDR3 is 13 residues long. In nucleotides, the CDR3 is TGTGCCAGCAGTTTCACCCCTTACAATGAGCAGTTTTTC. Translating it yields CASSFTPYNEQFF.

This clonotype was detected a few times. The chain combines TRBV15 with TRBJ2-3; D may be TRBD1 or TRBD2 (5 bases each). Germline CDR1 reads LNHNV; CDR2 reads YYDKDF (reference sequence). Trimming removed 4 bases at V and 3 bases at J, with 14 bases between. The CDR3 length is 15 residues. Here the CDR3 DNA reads TGTGCCACCAGCACACGGGACCCTCCGACAGATACGCAGTATTTT. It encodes CATSTRDPPTDTQYF.